This TCR beta chain was recorded in a study of vaccination and CD4 T cells after COVID-19. The overall study: Stimulation of cells relied on overlapping spike peptides derived from SARS-CoV-2, HCoV-NL63, HCoV-OC43 and HCoV-229E.

With respect to this clonotype: Its antigen is not identified.

The CDR3 extends over 11 amino acids. CDR1 LNHDA and CDR2 SQIVND come from the germline V gene (reference sequence). The V and J ends lost 7 bases and 10 bases respectively, with 13 bases between them. Scientists ran DNA taken from cultured CD4+ T cells through the Oncomine TCR Beta short-read assay for sequencing. After culture, CD4+ T cells served as the source for genomic DNA extraction. Using its own MiXCR run on the PCR reads, TCRdb lists one record per CDR3 protein. Among 11,000 or so distinct CDR3 sequences listed, under 40% were seen once. As for treatment: approximately 10-day PBMC culture with coronavirus spike peptide pools or control peptides (ViraFEST assay). These CD4+ T cells came from an unexposed donor, sampled before the COVID-19 pandemic (2011-2018). Investigators exposed CD4+ T cells from unexposed donors to SARS-CoV-2 S/N and four cold-coronavirus spikes, as cells permitted.

The TCR originated in a human donor in good health. Sequenced sample: CD4+ T cells from blood, cultured in vitro. V usage is TRBV19 and J usage is TRBJ1-2, with D possibly matching TRBD1 (5 bases). The CDR3: CASTRGETYTF. CDR3 bases: TGTGCCAGTACCCGGGGGGAAACCTACACCTTC. The full variable domain, with the rest looked up from reference TRBV19 and TRBJ1-2, is DGGITQSPKYLFRKEGQNVTLSCEQNLNHDAMYWYRQDPGQGLRLIYYSQIVNDFQKGDIAEGYSVSREKKESFPLTVTSAQKNPTAFYLCASTRGETYTFGSGTRLTVV.